This T cell receptor beta chain is drawn from a study of cytotoxic CD8 clonotypes in ibrutinib-treated CLL. This CDR3 spans 15 amino acids. The germline V gene has CDR1 SGHTA and CDR2 FQGTGA. V trimming: 2 bases; J trimming: 4 bases; junction bases outside the gene matches: 5. The table came from immunoSEQ multiplex PCR; TCRdb's copy has only in-frame clones and leaves some out. The repertoire holds approximately 350,000 clones, with roughly 67% as singletons. The J gene is TRBJ2-5, the V gene TRBV7-3; TRBD2 agrees at 9 bases. This sequence originates from a human donor with chronic lymphocytic leukemia. The material was PBMCs, obtained after 36 months of ibrutinib treatment. The CDR3 here is CASSLQAGGPETQYF. The CDR3 DNA follows: TGTGCCAGCAGCTTACAGGCGGGGGGGCCAGAGACCCAGTACTTC.